The T cell receptor (beta chain) described here comes from a study of blood T cell repertoires in COVID-19. The CDR3 loop spans 13 amino acids. The V gene's germline CDR1 is GTSNPN and CDR2 SVGIG (reference sequence). With 0 bases removed from V and 3 bases from J, the gap between germline ends came to 8 bases. The repertoire was sequenced with immunoSEQ multiplex PCR; TCRdb's copy has only in-frame clones and lacks some. This repertoire shows 350,000 to 400,000 clones, approximately 86% found once; its top ten account for 7.1%. This receptor was taken from a woman aged 60-75 years with COVID-19, enrolled during active disease. The sample consisted of peripheral blood. The chain has TRBV30 and TRBJ1-1; the D is unclear. CDR3 protein: CAWSVARDTEAFF. The CDR3 DNA is TGTGCCTGGAGTGTAGCCCGGGACACTGAAGCTTTCTTT. Full variable domain (missing parts from reference TRBV30 and TRBJ1-1): SQTIHQWPATLVQPVGSPLSLECTVEGTSNPNLYWYRQAAGRGLQLLFYSVGIGQISSEVPQNLSASRPQDRQFILSSKKLLLSDSGFYLCAWSVARDTEAFFGQGTRLTVV.